These 20 T cell receptor beta chains originate from one sample sequenced in a study of T cell responses to AZD1222 COVID-19 vaccine. The repertoire was sequenced with immunoSEQ multiplex PCR; TCRdb's copy has only in-frame clones and lacks some. Of some 140,000 clones in the sample, 70% to 90% were seen once. Sequenced here: peripheral blood, sampled on day 0 of MenACWY control vaccination. The receptors come from an adult in good health.

The chain has TRBV7-9 and TRBJ1-1, with 7 bases that match TRBD1. Germline V gene lookup returns CDR1 SEHNR and CDR2 FQNEAQ (reference sequence). V shed 3 bases, J shed 11 bases, and the junction held 15 bases outside the gene matches. This CDR3 region has 15 residues. Here the CDR3 DNA reads TGTGCCAGCAGCTTCCCCAGGGGGGGGGCCGAGTACGCTTTCTTT. The encoded protein is CASSFPRGGAEYAFF.

The count of this clone is one. The V and J genes are TRBV11-1 and TRBJ2-7; tentatively, D is TRBD2 (6 bases). V was trimmed by 5 bases and J by 5 bases, leaving 13 bases between them. The germline V gene has CDR1 SGHAT and CDR2 FQDESV (reference sequence). The CDR3 is 13 amino acids. The CDR3 protein is CASSPPGRNEQYF. CDR3 nucleotides: TGTGCCAGCAGCCCCCCCGGGAGAAACGAGCAGTACTTC. The complete variable domain, with remaining parts taken from reference TRBV11-1 and TRBJ2-7, reads EAEVAQSPRYKITEKSQAVAFWCDPISGHATLYWYRQILGQGPELLVQFQDESVVDDSQLPKDRFSAERLKGVDSTLKIQPAELGDSAMYLCASSPPGRNEQYFGPGTRLTVT.

The J gene is TRBJ1-6, the V gene TRBV12-3 or TRBV12-4; D call uncertain. The CDR3 is 13 amino acids. V gave up 6 bases and J gave up 6 bases, with 9 bases separating them. In DNA, the CDR3 is TGTGCCAGCAGCTACGATACTAATTCACCCCTCCACTTT. Translating gives CASSYDTNSPLHF.

The gene calls are TRBV5-6 and TRBJ2-3; D is undetermined. The CDR3 totals 11 residues. Germline V gene sequence: CDR1 SGHDT, CDR2 YYEEEE. The V gene lost 1 base and the J gene lost 8 bases, with 5 bases spanning the gap. Written as DNA, the CDR3 is TGTGCCAGCAGCTTGTTGGGTACGCAGTATTTT. Its protein product is CASSLLGTQYF. Using reference TRBV5-6 and TRBJ2-3 for the parts outside the CDR3, the full variable domain is DAGVTQSPTHLIKTRGQQVTLRCSPKSGHDTVSWYQQALGQGPQFIFQYYEEEERQRGNFPDRFSGHQFPNYSSELNVNALLLGDSALYLCASSLLGTQYFGPGTRLTVL.

The V gene is TRBV5-6, the J gene TRBJ1-2; D may be TRBD1 (6 bases). Germline V lookup: CDR1 SGHDT, CDR2 YYEEEE. This CDR3 is built from 14 residues. Trimming shortened V by 3 bases and J by 5 bases, and 14 bases separated the two germline ends. The DNA of the CDR3 is TGTGCCAGCAGCTACCGTACAGGGCAGTATGGCTACACCTTC. This sequence encodes CASSYRTGQYGYTF.

This sequence joins TRBV6-5 and TRBJ2-7; 8 positions match TRBD2. CDR3 length equals 14 residues. In germline, CDR1 is MNHEY, CDR2 SVGAGI. J was trimmed by 2 bases and V by 5 bases; bases with no gene match: 5. CDR3 protein: CASSTTSGPYEQYV. For the CDR3, the DNA is TGTGCCAGCAGTACAACTAGCGGACCCTACGAGCAGTACGTC.

The chain has TRBV5-4 and TRBJ2-2, with a tentative D call TRBD1 (5 bases). CDR3 size: 15 residues. CDR1 SGHNT and CDR2 YYREEE come from the germline V gene (reference sequence). V lost 0 bases and J 3 bases, leaving 9 bases between the germline ends. The CDR3 DNA sequence: TGTGCCAGCAGCTTGGGGCAGGGCGACACCGGGGAGCTGTTTTTT. Its translation is CASSLGQGDTGELFF.

This rearrangement joins TRBV5-5 to TRBJ2-7; D may be TRBD2 (5 bases). This CDR3 region has 13 residues. The V end was cut by 4 bases, the J end by 2 bases, with 10 bases between. The germline V gene has CDR1 SGHKS and CDR2 YYEKEE (reference sequence). This chain's CDR3 is CASSPGSPYEQYV. The CDR3 DNA reads TGTGCCAGCAGCCCGGGGAGCCCCTACGAGCAGTACGTC.

This chain links TRBV19 with TRBJ1-5, with TRBD1 matching over 9 bases. The CDR3 runs to 15 residues. J lost 3 bases, V lost 6 bases, and 6 bases had no gene match. Looked up from germline, CDR1 is LNHDA and CDR2 is SQIVND (reference sequence). In DNA form, the CDR3 reads TGTGCCAGTAGCCAACGGACAGGGGCCAATCAGCCCCAGCATTTT. Its protein product is CASSQRTGANQPQHF.

V is TRBV27 and J is TRBJ2-3; TRBD1 is a possible D gene (6 bases). Trimming left V 8 bases short and J 3 bases short, with 15 bases between. This CDR3 contains 14 residues. CDR1 is MNHEY, CDR2 SMNVEV, per germline (reference sequence). The CDR3 bases are TGTGCCAGCCCCTTGGGGCAGGGGACAGATACGCAGTATTTT. Residues: CASPLGQGTDTQYF.

CDR3 residues: CASSLGTDPTNEKLFF. The CDR3 coding sequence is TGCGCCAGCAGCTTGGGGACAGACCCAACTAATGAAAAACTGTTTTTT. The rearrangement uses TRBV5-1 and TRBJ1-4, with a tentative D call TRBD1 (6 bases). Germline-derived CDR1 and CDR2 are SGHRS and YFSETQ. This CDR3 has 16 amino acids. V was cut by 0 bases and J by 0 bases, with 9 bases left in between.

The V gene is TRBV28, the J gene TRBJ1-2; D possibly corresponds to TRBD1 (5 bases). CDR1 MDHEN and CDR2 SYDVKM come from the germline V gene. This CDR3 comprises 14 residues. Trimming removed 8 bases from V and 4 bases from J, with 17 bases in between. CDR3 bases: TGTGCCAGCGGCGGGGGTCCGCCCACCTATGGCTACACCTTC. Translated: CASGGGPPTYGYTF.

The chain is built from TRBV5-6 and TRBJ1-4; possible D gene TRBD1, 6 bases. In germline, CDR1 is SGHDT, CDR2 YYEEEE. V was pared by 4 bases and J by 2 bases, with 15 bases between. CDR3 size: 16 residues. This CDR3 reads CASSTLKGGTNEKLFF. The CDR3, as DNA: TGTGCCAGCAGCACCCTAAAGGGGGGCACTAATGAAAAACTGTTTTTT.

The CDR3 loop is CASTPGQVEKLFF. The CDR3 region has the DNA TGTGCCAGCACCCCTGGACAGGTTGAAAAACTGTTTTTT. This chain uses TRBV11-2 with TRBJ1-4, with 7 bases identical to TRBD1. The CDR3 length is 13 residues. The germline V gene has CDR1 SGHAT and CDR2 FQNNGV. V trimming: 7 bases; J trimming: 7 bases; junction bases outside the gene matches: 6.

This chain connects TRBV4-1 to TRBJ1-6; possible D gene TRBD1, 6 bases. The CDR3 totals 16 residues. The ends were cut back, 1 base at V and 7 bases at J, with 14 bases in the middle. The germline V gene encodes CDR1 MGHRA and CDR2 YSYEKL. The CDR3 loop reads CASSQVTTGMNSPLHF. DNA for the CDR3: TGCGCCAGCAGCCAAGTTACCACAGGGATGAATTCACCCCTCCACTTT.

The rearrangement joins TRBV7-9 to TRBJ2-3, with 8 bases that match TRBD2. Germline CDR1 SEHNR, CDR2 FQNEAQ (reference sequence). V shed 8 bases and J 4 bases; nucleotides not matched to a gene: 11. The CDR3 length is 15 residues. This chain's CDR3 is CASGPGLGFSDTQYF. CDR3 DNA: TGTGCCAGCGGGCCGGGACTAGGTTTCTCAGATACGCAGTATTTT.

V usage is TRBV27 and J usage is TRBJ1-2; D perhaps matches TRBD1 (5 bases). Germline V lookup: CDR1 MNHEY, CDR2 SMNVEV (reference sequence). The CDR3 totals 15 residues. Trimming took off 1 base at V and 2 bases at J, with 11 bases between the two ends. In DNA form, the CDR3 reads TGTGCCAGCAGTTTATACGGGGGAGCAAACTATGGCTACACCTTC. This codes for CASSLYGGANYGYTF.

The chain has TRBV19 and TRBJ2-2, with a tentative D call TRBD2 (6 bases). The V and J ends lost 6 bases and 6 bases respectively, with 11 bases between them. The germline gives CDR1 LNHDA, CDR2 SQIVND (reference sequence). The CDR3 consists of 13 residues. The CDR3 region has the DNA TGTGCCAGTAGGATGCCGGGGGCCGGGGAGCTGTTTTTT. Amino acid sequence: CASRMPGAGELFF.

This chain uses TRBV11-2 with TRBJ2-3, with 7 bases aligning to TRBD2. Germline CDR1 is SGHAT and CDR2 is FQNNGV. The junction had 5 bases not matched to a gene; V was cut back by 4 bases and J by 1 base. The CDR3 has 15 amino acids. The CDR3 sequence is CASSYIAGRTDTQYF. The DNA of the CDR3 is TGTGCCAGCAGCTACATAGCGGGCCGCACAGATACGCAGTATTTT. Full variable domain (missing parts from reference TRBV11-2 and TRBJ2-3): EAGVAQSPRYKIIEKRQSVAFWCNPISGHATLYWYQQILGQGPKLLIQFQNNGVVDDSQLPKDRFSAERLKGVDSTLKIQPAKLEDSAVYLCASSYIAGRTDTQYFGPGTRLTVL.

This chain joins TRBV19 and TRBJ1-2; unclear D gene. Germline V gene sequence: CDR1 LNHDA, CDR2 SQIVND (reference sequence). CDR3 length equals 12 residues. Trimming took 7 bases from V and 7 from J, leaving 13 bases between them. The CDR3: CASIGLNRGYTF. The DNA for the CDR3 is TGTGCCAGTATCGGGCTAAACCGTGGCTACACCTTC.